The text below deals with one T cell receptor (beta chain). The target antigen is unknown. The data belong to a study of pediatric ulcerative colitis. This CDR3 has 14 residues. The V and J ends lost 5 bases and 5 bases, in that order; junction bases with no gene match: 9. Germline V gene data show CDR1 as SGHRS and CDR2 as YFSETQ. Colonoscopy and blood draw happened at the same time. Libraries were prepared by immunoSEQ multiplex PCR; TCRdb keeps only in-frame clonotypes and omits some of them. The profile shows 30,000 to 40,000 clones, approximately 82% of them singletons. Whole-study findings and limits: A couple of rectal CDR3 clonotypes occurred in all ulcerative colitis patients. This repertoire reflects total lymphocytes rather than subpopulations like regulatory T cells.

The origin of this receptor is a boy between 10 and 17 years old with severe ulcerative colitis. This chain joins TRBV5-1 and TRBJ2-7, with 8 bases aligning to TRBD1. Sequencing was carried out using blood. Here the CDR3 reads CASRDRTGLDEQYF. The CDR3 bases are TGCGCCAGCAGAGACAGGACAGGGCTCGACGAGCAGTACTTC.